This TCR beta chain is from a study of spatial heterogeneity in lung cancer. Unique molecular identifiers tagged every individual TCR cDNA molecule. TCRdb analysed the 5' RACE reads with MiXCR anew, one entry per CDR3 protein. The sample includes approximately 44,000 distinct CDR3 sequences, approximately 15% of them seen just once. Time point denoted: sample taken at primary tumor resection. Whole RNA, isolated from tumor, nontumor lung or frozen PBMC, was sequenced without prior sorting. Samples came from roughly 70 TRACERx patients with untreated early-stage lung cancer. This CDR3 spans 12 amino acids. Germline V gene sequence: CDR1 DFQATT, CDR2 SNEGSKA (reference sequence). Trimming removed 0 bases from V and 2 bases from J, with 3 bases in between.

This receptor was obtained from a male donor with early-stage non-small cell lung cancer. Source: PBMCs, taken at surgery. The chain couples TRBV20-1 to TRBJ2-3; D gene unclear. The CDR3 sequence: CSARENTDTQYF. The CDR3 nucleotides read TGCAGTGCTAGAGAAAACACAGATACGCAGTATTTT.